The entry below gives a single TCR beta chain sequence along with its context. Its binding antigen is unknown. Base qualities are missing; no much larger clone stands one base away. The junction carries 21 bases between V and J, which are trimmed by 6 bases and 4 bases respectively. Sequences SGHTA (CDR1) and FQGNSA (CDR2) are obtained from the germline V gene. Inclusive of the bounding cysteine and phenylalanine, the CDR3 is 16 residues long. Just CDR3 DNA is preserved here, 48 bases in frame from base 1. The T-cell fraction in tumor and uninvolved lung tissue was provided by TCR sequencing with the immunoSEQ assay. Processing in the source paper ran as follows. For survival analysis, patients were split into high (upper tertile) and low (lower two tertiles) T-cell fraction groups and compared by log-rank test. A signed-rank test was used to test paired tumor versus uninvolved lung differences in T-cell fraction. TCRdb's version of the immuneACCESS table is confined to in-frame rearrangements and falls short of the full clone set. An unresolved V gene accounts for under half of the shortfall where checked; the remainder is of unknown origin. V, J and clone size are taken as reported in that table, and D and trimming were inferred from the DNA itself. Within this sample are about 15,000 clones, with 55% to 70% of them counted one time only. Approximately 20% of the sample belongs to the ten largest clones.

These data originate in a study of tumor-infiltrating lymphocytes in localized non-small cell lung cancer (dated by TCRdb to 2020 to 2022). Context from the whole study: The cohort included patients whose samples were collected after neoadjuvant chemotherapy, as well as both smokers and never-smokers and several histologies. Each patient contributed resected tumor tissue and uninvolved lung tissue from the same patient, described as non-adjacent to the tumor. Alongside flow cytometry, multiplex immunofluorescence, RNA-seq, exome sequencing and proteomics, TCR sequencing was applied to the same patients as one of several integrated assays. The overall ICON cohort was composed of around 140 surgical patients with localized non-small cell lung cancer whose tumors were resected. A total of fewer than 65 patients were included in the paired tumor versus uninvolved lung comparison of immunoSEQ T-cell fraction.

Enrollment in ICON was initiated in the first half of 2016, and the last patient was enrolled in September 2018. From a subcohort of 70 to 85 patients, fresh tumor and matched uninvolved tissue were collected for in-depth immune analyses, including TCR sequencing. DNA isolated from bulk tissue, without cell sorting, was used for TCR sequencing. Overall study results and their limits: Because different pieces of the same tissue were used for different assays, technical variation could not be separated from intratumor heterogeneity. No difference in TCR-derived T-cell fraction was observed between the flow cytometry-defined immunotypes IM1 (good prognosis) and IM2 (poor prognosis). Because assay coverage varied across patients depending on available tissue quantity, TCR sequencing was performed for only a subset of the cohort. In line with immunofluorescence CD3 counts, TCRbeta sequencing supported higher T cell infiltration in tumors compared with uninvolved lung tissue.

The sequence derives from a human donor with non-small cell lung cancer. In this chain, TRBV7-2 is recombined with TRBJ1-2; tentative D gene TRBD1, with 5 bases matching. Sequencing was performed on uninvolved lung tissue not adjacent to the tumor. The CDR3 protein: CASSPTTGGGSYGYTF. In nucleotide form, the sequence is TGTGCCAGCAGTCCCACTACTGGCGGGGGAAGCTATGGCTACACCTTC.